A selection of T cell receptor beta chains follows, all from one sample in a study of monozygotic twins with inflammatory bowel disease. TCRdb reprocessed the 5' RACE reads, with one entry per CDR3 protein and no DNA. Recorded for this sample: more than 85,000 distinct CDR3 sequences. The sample comprised blood. These receptors were taken from a human donor with ulcerative colitis or Crohn's disease, or a healthy co-twin of an affected twin (not recorded which). Both conserved end residues are part of each CDR3. Fields, in order: V gene, J gene, CDR3 protein.

V gene: TRBV15; J gene: TRBJ2-7; CDR3 protein: CATSTLGAPSEQYF
V gene: TRBV5-1; J gene: TRBJ2-7; CDR3 protein: CASSPDRASSYEQYF
V gene: TRBV3-1; J gene: TRBJ2-2; CDR3 protein: CASSQSRTGELFF
V gene: TRBV27; J gene: TRBJ2-1; CDR3 protein: CASSPLSQSSGGIGNEQFF
V gene: TRBV20-1; J gene: TRBJ2-1; CDR3 protein: CSATPSGDNHNEQFF
V gene: TRBV20-1; J gene: TRBJ2-5; CDR3 protein: CSARPPDRMRETQYF
V gene: TRBV18; J gene: TRBJ2-2; CDR3 protein: CASSPPASGGTGELFF
V gene: TRBV10-3; J gene: TRBJ2-3; CDR3 protein: CATKTGQGAVDTQYF
V gene: TRBV19; J gene: TRBJ1-1; CDR3 protein: CASSIGTGGTEAFF
V gene: TRBV20-1; J gene: TRBJ2-5; CDR3 protein: CSASGQGAWETQYF
V gene: TRBV6-2/TRBV6-3; J gene: TRBJ2-1; CDR3 protein: CASSYRQSNPSNLFF
V gene: TRBV4-2; J gene: TRBJ2-3; CDR3 protein: CASSRLAGGRDSTDTQYF
V gene: TRBV29-1; J gene: TRBJ2-5; CDR3 protein: CSVEEGGDFLETQYF
V gene: TRBV28; J gene: TRBJ1-5; CDR3 protein: CASSSSGGIYSNQPQHF
V gene: TRBV11-1; J gene: TRBJ2-3; CDR3 protein: CASSLATQNTQYF
V gene: TRBV2; J gene: TRBJ2-1; CDR3 protein: CASSFDRGQGYIEQFF